A single sample gave rise to the 6 T cell receptor beta chains below, sequenced in a study of T cells in tuberculosis. Method: immunoSEQ multiplex PCR; TCRdb's copy keeps in-frame clones and lacks some. Among about 34,000 clones listed, approximately 93% were seen once. Noted time point: new active TB diagnosis, blood taken before or within 7 days of starting treatment. Sequenced material: PBMCs, taken at tuberculosis diagnosis. The receptor set was obtained from an adult with tuberculosis.

J is TRBJ2-3 and V is TRBV7-9; 9 bases fit TRBD1. V dropped 5 bases and J dropped 2; count of bases not matched to a gene: 5. Germline lookup yields CDR1 SEHNR and CDR2 FQNEAQ (reference sequence). The CDR3 has 15 residues. CDR3 bases: TGTGCCAGCAGCCCACAGGGGGCCCCCACAGATACGCAGTATTTT. Translated: CASSPQGAPTDTQYF.

This clone was seen a single time. CDR3 loop: CASSPAAQANGYTF. The CDR3 nucleotides are TGTGCCAGCAGCCCCGCAGCGCAAGCTAATGGCTACACCTTC. The chain recombines TRBV5-5 with TRBJ1-2; D call uncertain. The length of the CDR3 is 14 residues. V lost 4 bases and J 6 bases, leaving 16 bases between the germline ends. Germline V gives CDR1 SGHKS, CDR2 YYEKEE (reference sequence).

This clone appeared a single time. The CDR3 DNA is TGTGCATCCGGGACAGGGGGCACCGGCACTGAAGCTTTCTTT. Its translation is CASGTGGTGTEAFF. The chain has TRBV27 and TRBJ1-1, with 12 nucleotides matching TRBD1. CDR1 and CDR2 (germline): MNHEY, SMNVEV (reference sequence). This CDR3 spans 14 amino acids.

This rearrangement joins TRBV18 to TRBJ2-7; D possibly corresponds to TRBD1 (5 bases). Germline V CDR1 and CDR2: KGHSH, LQKENI. With 0 bases removed from V and 2 bases from J, the gap between germline ends came to 14 bases. CDR3 length equals 16 residues. As DNA, the CDR3 is TGTGCCAGCTCACCACCCGTGGACACTTTTACCTACGAGCAGTACTTC. Encoded protein: CASSPPVDTFTYEQYF. The whole variable domain, remainder taken from reference TRBV18 and TRBJ2-7, is NAGVMQNPRHLVRRRGQEARLRCSPMKGHSHVYWYRQLPEEGLKFMVYLQKENIIDESGMPKERFSAEFPKEGPSILRIQQVVRGDSAAYFCASSPPVDTFTYEQYFGPGTRLTVT.

This sequence joins TRBV6-1 and TRBJ1-2, with 8 positions matching TRBD1. The CDR3 is 16 residues long. V shed 0 bases, J shed 7 bases, and the junction held 10 bases outside the gene matches. The germline gives CDR1 MNHNS, CDR2 SASEGT. CDR3 bases: TGTGCCAGCAGTGAAGCCGCAGCTGGACAGGGAGGTGGCTACACCTTC. This encodes CASSEAAAGQGGGYTF.

The chain recombines TRBV19 with TRBJ2-1; 7 bases map to TRBD2. The CDR3 runs to 17 residues. Losses at the gene ends were 9 bases for V and 8 bases for J; bases not matched to a gene: 22. CDR1 is LNHDA and CDR2 is SQIVND in the germline V gene (reference sequence). The CDR3 loop reads CARPRAGVSLGCHEQFF. CDR3 bases: TGTGCCAGGCCCCGGGCGGGGGTAAGTCTGGGATGCCATGAGCAGTTCTTC.